This T cell receptor beta chain was found in a study of shared clonotypes between healthy human individuals. All donors were healthy HIV-negative adults lacking recent acute infections or vaccinations. V dropped 7 bases and J dropped 4 bases, with 13 bases sitting between them. The CDR3 has 13 amino acids. Germline assignment: CDR1 SGHKS and CDR2 YYEKEE (reference sequence). Produced via immunoSEQ multiplex PCR; TCRdb's table is partial and in-frame only. The sample has approximately 88,000 clones; approximately 63% are singletons. A word on this clone: The antigen is not known.

General study findings and limits: Generation probabilities of non-shared clonotypes were lower (relative to those shared by all four donors). It was only blood that was sampled, and tissue repertoires likely differ.

The chain carries TRBV5-5 and TRBJ2-3; D gene unclear. The sample was memory CD8+ T cells sorted from blood. Subset: CD45RO+ cells pooled with CCR7-negative TemRA cells. This clonotype originated in a man aged 25-40 years in good health. The CDR3 reads CASQKELPDTQYF. The CDR3 DNA is TGTGCCAGCCAGAAAGAGTTACCAGATACGCAGTATTTT.